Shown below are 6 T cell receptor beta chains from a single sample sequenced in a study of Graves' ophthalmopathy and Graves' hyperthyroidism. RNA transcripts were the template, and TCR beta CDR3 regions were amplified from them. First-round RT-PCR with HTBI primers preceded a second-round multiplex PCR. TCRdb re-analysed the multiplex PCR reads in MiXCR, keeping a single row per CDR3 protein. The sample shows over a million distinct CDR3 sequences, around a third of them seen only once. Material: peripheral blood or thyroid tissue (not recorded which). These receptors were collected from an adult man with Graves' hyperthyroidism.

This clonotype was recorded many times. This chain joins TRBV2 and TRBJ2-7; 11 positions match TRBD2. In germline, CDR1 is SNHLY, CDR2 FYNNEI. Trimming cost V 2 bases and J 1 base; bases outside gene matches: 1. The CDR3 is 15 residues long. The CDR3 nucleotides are TGTGCCAGCAGTGAATCTAGCGGGAGGTCCTACGAGCAGTACTTC. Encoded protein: CASSESSGRSYEQYF. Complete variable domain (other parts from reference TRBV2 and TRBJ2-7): EPEVTQTPSHQVTQMGQEVILRCVPISNHLYFYWYRQILGQKVEFLVSFYNNEISEKSEIFDDQFSVERPDGSNFTLKIRSTKLEDSAMYFCASSESSGRSYEQYFGPGTRLTVT.

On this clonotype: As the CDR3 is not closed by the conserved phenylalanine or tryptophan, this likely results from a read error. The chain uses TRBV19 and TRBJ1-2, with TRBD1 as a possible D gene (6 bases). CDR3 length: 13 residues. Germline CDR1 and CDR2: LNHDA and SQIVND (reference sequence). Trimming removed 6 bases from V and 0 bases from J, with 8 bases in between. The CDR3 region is CASSRGTNYGYTL. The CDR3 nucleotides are TGTGCCAGTAGCAGGGGAACTAACTATGGCTACACCCTC.

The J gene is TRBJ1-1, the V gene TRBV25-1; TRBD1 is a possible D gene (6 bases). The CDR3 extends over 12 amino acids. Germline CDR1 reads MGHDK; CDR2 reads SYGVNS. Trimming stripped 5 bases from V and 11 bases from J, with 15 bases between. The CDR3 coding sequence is TGTGCCAGCAGTCAATCAGGGGTCTTCGCTTTCTTT. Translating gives CASSQSGVFAFF.

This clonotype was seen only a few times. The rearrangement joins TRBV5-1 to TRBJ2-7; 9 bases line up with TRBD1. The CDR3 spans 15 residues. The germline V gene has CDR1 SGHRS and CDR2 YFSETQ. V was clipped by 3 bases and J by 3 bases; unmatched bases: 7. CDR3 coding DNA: TGCGCCAGCAGCTCCGGGACAGGGACTAACTACGAGCAGTACTTC. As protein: CASSSGTGTNYEQYF.

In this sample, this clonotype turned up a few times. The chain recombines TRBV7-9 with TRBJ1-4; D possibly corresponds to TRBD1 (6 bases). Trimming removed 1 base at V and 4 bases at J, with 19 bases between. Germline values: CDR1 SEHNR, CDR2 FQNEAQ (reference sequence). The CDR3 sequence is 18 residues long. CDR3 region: CASSLDGRRGTHNEKLFF. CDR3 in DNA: TGTGCCAGCAGCTTAGATGGCCGGAGAGGGACACATAATGAAAAACTGTTTTTT.

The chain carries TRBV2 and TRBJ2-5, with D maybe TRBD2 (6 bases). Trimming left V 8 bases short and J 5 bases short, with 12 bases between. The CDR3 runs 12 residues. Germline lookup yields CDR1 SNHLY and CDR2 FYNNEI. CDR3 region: CASHRTTETQYF. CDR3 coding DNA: TGTGCCAGCCACAGGACTACGGAGACCCAGTACTTC.